This is a list of T cell receptor beta chains from one sample in a study of low-dose radiotherapy and immunotherapy resistance in tumors. TCRdb analysed the reads with MiXCR anew, one entry per CDR3 protein. The sample yields roughly 100,000 distinct CDR3 sequences, 20% seen once. The sample in question was PBMCs, obtained after low-dose radiotherapy plus immunotherapy. These receptors were obtained from a male donor with prostate cancer. CDR3s include the opening cysteine and the closing phenylalanine or tryptophan. A D gene is named only where the DNA matches it firmly. Only part of the rows carry a size: once, few, many, or a class if the clone is expanded.

>NA|TRBJ2-5|TRBV7-2|many
TGTGCCAGCAGCTTTTACAGGCGGGCTTTGGAACAGACCCAGTACTTC
CASSFYRRALEQTQYF
>TRBD1|TRBJ2-1|TRBV5-1|many
TGCGCCAGCAGCGCGGGACAGGGAGTGGATGAGCAGTTCTTC
CASSAGQGVDEQFF
>NA|TRBJ2-1|TRBV6-2/TRBV6-3|many
TGTGCCAGCAGTGCTTTGGCAGGGAAATCCTACAATGAGCAGTTCTTC
CASSALAGKSYNEQFF
>NA|TRBJ1-1|TRBV12-3/TRBV12-4|NA
TGTGCCAGCGCACAGAACACTGAAGCTTTCTTT
CASAQNTEAFF
>TRBD2|TRBJ2-3|TRBV12-5|many
TGTGCTAGTGGTCTTAGCGGGGGCTGGGATACGCAGTATTTT
CASGLSGGWDTQYF
>TRBD1|TRBJ1-5|TRBV7-2|many
TGTGCCAGCAGCTTAAGGCAGGGGGTTGCTCAGCCCCAGCATTTT
CASSLRQGVAQPQHF
>NA|TRBJ2-1|TRBV6-4|many
TGTGCCAGCAGTGCGGGGGACTCCCACAATGAGCAGTTCTTC
CASSAGDSHNEQFF
>NA|TRBJ1-2|TRBV14|NA
TGTGCCAGCAGCCAAGAGCAGGGAACTAACTATGGCTACACCTTC
CASSQEQGTNYGYTF
>TRBD1|TRBJ2-3|TRBV6-2/TRBV6-3|many
TGTGCCACCCTAGACAGGGTGACAGATACGCAGTATTTT
CATLDRVTDTQYF
>NA|TRBJ2-2|TRBV25-1|many
TGTGCCAGCACCCCCAGGGAGAACACCGGGGAGCTGTTTTTT
CASTPRENTGELFF
>TRBD1|TRBJ2-7|TRBV23-1|NA
TGCGCCAGCAGTCACGCCGGGACAGGAACCTACGAGCAGTACTTC
CASSHAGTGTYEQYF
>TRBD1|TRBJ2-5|TRBV3-1|NA
TGTGCCAGCAGCCAAGATGCGACAGGGAGTTCGACCCAGTACTTC
CASSQDATGSSTQYF
>NA|TRBJ2-1|TRBV6-1|many
TGTGCCACCTTAACTTCCTACAATGAGCAGTTCTTC
CATLTSYNEQFF
>TRBD2|TRBJ2-5|TRBV18|many
TGTGCCAGCTCACCGACTAGCGGCGGCCAAGAGACCCAGTACTTC
CASSPTSGGQETQYF
>NA|TRBJ2-2|TRBV19|many
TGTGCCAGTAGTATAGATCCGGGCGGAACCGGGGAGCTGTTTTTT
CASSIDPGGTGELFF
>TRBD1|TRBJ1-2|TRBV6-2/TRBV6-3|many
TGTGCCAACGCCTTACTGACAGGGGATGGCTACACCTTC
CANALLTGDGYTF
>TRBD2|TRBJ2-5|TRBV2|many
TGTGCCAGCAGTTTGGGACTAGCGGGGGATGGAGAGACCCAGTACTTC
CASSLGLAGDGETQYF
>NA|TRBJ1-2|TRBV15|many
TGTGCCACCAGCAGAGATAGGTTCTATGGCTACACCTTC
CATSRDRFYGYTF
>NA|TRBJ1-1|TRBV19|many
TGTGCCAGTAAATCTTCAGGGGTGAACACTGAAGCTTTCTTT
CASKSSGVNTEAFF
>NA|TRBJ2-6|TRBV10-1|many
TGCGCCAGCCCCCGGGACAAGGCATCTGGGGCCAACGTCCTGACTTTC
CASPRDKASGANVLTF